The clone carrying this T cell receptor beta chain was seen a single time. Profiling relied on immunoSEQ multiplex PCR, and the TCRdb table lists in-frame clones only, not all of them. The sample lists over 15,000 clones, approximately 64% occurring once. No patient escaped relapse after autologous stem cell transplantation, and brentuximab vedotin exposure varied. The data were obtained in a study of PD-1 blockade in classical Hodgkin lymphoma. Trimming cost V 2 bases and J 7 bases, with 9 bases left between them. The CDR3 is 12 amino acids. Germline V gene lookup returns CDR1 MNHNS and CDR2 SASEGT. Sequenced material: peripheral blood mononuclear cells (PBMCs), taken before the second cycle of nivolumab. The rearrangement links TRBV6-1 to TRBJ2-7, with unresolved D. The sequence was obtained from a human donor with classical Hodgkin lymphoma. In DNA, the CDR3 is TGTGCCAGCAGTGAATCCCCTCTGGAGCAGTACTTC. Its translation: CASSESPLEQYF.